These 26 T cell receptor beta chains share one sample of origin, sequenced in a study of patients and donors after allogeneic stem cell transplantation. TCRdb reprocessed the RT-PCR reads via MiXCR and lists one record per CDR3 protein. Of about 960,000 distinct CDR3 sequences in the sample, over 15% are singletons; the top ten hold approximately 5.9%. Sequences were obtained from blood, either unsorted or a sorted T cell fraction (not recorded which). Receptor source: a human donor who was either an allogeneic HSCT recipient or a stem cell or donor lymphocyte infusion donor (not recorded which). It is not recorded whose cells these are; they may come from a transplant donor.

The rearrangement uses TRBV12-3 or TRBV12-4 and TRBJ1-4; tentative D call: TRBD1 (5 bases). This CDR3 contains 14 residues. V was trimmed by 7 bases and J by 4 bases, leaving 13 bases between them. The CDR3 DNA sequence: TGTGCCAGCACCACGACTGGGGGTAATGAAAAACTGTTTTTT. It encodes CASTTTGGNEKLFF.

This clonotype was seen only a few times. This chain uses TRBV7-4 with TRBJ1-1, with 10 bases identical to TRBD1. The V gene's germline CDR1 is SGHVT and CDR2 SQSDAQ. V gave up 6 bases and J gave up 1 base; unmatched junction bases: 8. This CDR3 is built from 16 residues. Here the CDR3 DNA reads TGTGCCAGCAGTTTACCCCGGACAGGGGGGAACACTGAAGCTTTCTTT. It specifies CASSLPRTGGNTEAFF.

The chain recombines TRBV6-2 or TRBV6-3 with TRBJ2-7; TRBD2 matches at 9 bases. The CDR3 spans 16 residues. Germline V gene data show CDR1 as MNHEY and CDR2 as SVGEGT. Trimming removed 6 bases from V and 7 bases from J; junction bases left unmatched: 16. CDR3 sequence: CASSLPYRRGGYEQYF. CDR3 DNA sequence: TGTGCCAGCAGCCTCCCTTACCGGCGGGGGGGCTATGAGCAGTACTTC.

This chain uses TRBV30 with TRBJ1-2, with a tentative D call TRBD1 (6 bases). The germline V and J ends were trimmed by 1 base and 7 bases, with 22 bases remaining between them. The CDR3 is made up of 16 amino acids. Germline V gene data show CDR1 as GTSNPN and CDR2 as SVGIG (reference sequence). CDR3 bases: TGTGCCTGGAGTGGAGGATGGACAGACCAAACCGGTGGCTACACCTTC. Translated, it gives CAWSGGWTDQTGGYTF.

In its sample, this clonotype was seen many times. A read error may produce the germline difference seen at one junction end. The chain has TRBV5-1 and TRBJ2-7; 7 bases match TRBD2. CDR3 length equals 14 residues. In germline, CDR1 is SGHRS, CDR2 YFSETQ. The CDR3 spells CASSLAGQSYEQYF. Written as DNA, the CDR3 is TGTGCCAGCAGCTTAGCGGGTCAATCCTACGAGCAGTACTTC. The whole variable domain, remainder taken from reference TRBV5-1 and TRBJ2-7, is KAGVTQTPRYLIKTRGQQVTLSCSPISGHRSVSWYQQTPGQGLQFLFEYFSETQRNKGNFPGRFSGRQFSNSRSEMNVSTLELGDSALYLCASSLAGQSYEQYFGPGTRLTVT.

Only a few counts were recorded for this clonotype. J is TRBJ2-5 and V is TRBV29-1; a possible D gene is TRBD2 (5 bases). V dropped 8 bases and J dropped 5 bases, with 15 bases sitting between them. CDR1 and CDR2 (germline): SQVTM, ANQGSEA. The CDR3 runs to 12 residues. Here the CDR3 DNA reads TGCAGCTGCGACGGGATCGGGGAGACCCAGTACTTC. Its protein is CSCDGIGETQYF.

The gene calls are TRBV7-8 and TRBJ2-4; D gene unclear. Trimming took off 5 bases at V and 0 bases at J, with 23 bases between the two ends. The V gene's germline CDR1 is SGHVS and CDR2 FQNEAQ. This CDR3 comprises 19 residues. CDR3: CASSGALLGKPLAKNIQYF. For the CDR3, the DNA is TGTGCCAGCAGCGGAGCCCTCCTTGGCAAACCCCTAGCCAAAAACATTCAGTACTTC. Combining the CDR3 with reference TRBV7-8 and TRBJ2-4 gives the whole variable domain GAGVSQSPRYKVAKRGQDVALRCDPISGHVSLFWYQQALGQGPEFLTYFQNEAQLDKSGLPSDRFFAERPEGSVSTLKIQRTQQEDSAVYLCASSGALLGKPLAKNIQYFGAGTRLSVL.

This clonotype was observed a few times. The chain employs TRBV9 and TRBJ2-7; unclear D gene. Germline CDR1 reads SGDLS; CDR2 reads YYNGEE. V lost 4 bases and J lost 0, with 11 bases in between. CDR3 length: 14 residues. The CDR3: CASSPPLSSYEQYF. The CDR3 bases are TGTGCCAGCAGCCCCCCCCTCAGCTCCTACGAGCAGTACTTC.

The chain uses TRBV7-8 and TRBJ2-7, with 14 bases fitting TRBD2. The CDR3 covers 17 residues. The germline CDR1 and CDR2 sequences are SGHVS and FQNEAQ. V shed 5 bases and J 5 bases; nucleotides not matched to a gene: 11. In DNA, the CDR3 is TGTGCCAGCAGCCACAGGACTAGCGGGGGGTCATACCACGAGCAGTACTTC. Translation gives CASSHRTSGGSYHEQYF.

J is TRBJ2-3 and V is TRBV6-1; tentatively, D is TRBD1 (6 bases). Looked up from germline, CDR1 is MNHNS and CDR2 is SASEGT. V was shortened by 6 bases and J by 4 bases, with 20 bases between the two germline ends. This CDR3 has 16 amino acids. The CDR3 bases are TGTGCCAGCAGCTCGGGTGGCAGGGGAATGTCAGATACGCAGTATTTT. Protein: CASSSGGRGMSDTQYF.

This clonotype was counted only a few times. Here the CDR3 reads CASSLGVPSPLHF. The DNA of the CDR3 is TGTGCCAGCAGCTTAGGGGTTCCCTCACCCCTCCACTTT. This sequence joins TRBV7-9 and TRBJ1-6; D is undetermined. This CDR3 spans 13 amino acids. Germline assignment: CDR1 SEHNR and CDR2 FQNEAQ (reference sequence). Trimming removed 1 base at V and 10 bases at J, with 8 bases between.

In its sample, this clonotype was seen a few times. CDR3 coding DNA: TGTGCCAGCAGCTTAAACGAGGGGGAGCACACCATATATTTT. This sequence encodes CASSLNEGEHTIYF. The chain uses TRBV7-6 and TRBJ1-3; TRBD1 is a possible D gene (6 bases). The V gene lost 2 bases and the J gene lost 8 bases, with 13 bases spanning the gap. Germline V gives CDR1 SGHVS, CDR2 FNYEAQ. The length of the CDR3 is 14 residues.

The V and J genes are TRBV20-1 and TRBJ2-3; D is perhaps TRBD1 or TRBD2 (5 bases each). From germline, CDR1 is DFQATT and CDR2 SNEGSKA (reference sequence). The CDR3 contains 13 residues. The CDR3 is CSLGVLGPDTQYF. The CDR3 DNA follows: TGCAGCTTGGGGGTTTTGGGGCCAGATACGCAGTATTTT.

The chain couples TRBV6-2 or TRBV6-3 to TRBJ1-3, with no clear D. The CDR3 is 20 residues long. In germline, CDR1 is MNHEY, CDR2 SVGEGT. V lost 4 bases and J 0 bases, leaving 25 bases between the germline ends. The CDR3 bases are TGTGCCAGCAGTTCGGCCGAGGGCCGATTTACCCCTCGCTCTGGAAACACCATATATTTT. Translating gives CASSSAEGRFTPRSGNTIYF.

This chain links TRBV20-1 with TRBJ1-2, with unresolved D. The CDR3 is made up of 13 amino acids. CDR1 and CDR2 from the germline V gene are DFQATT and SNEGSKA (reference sequence). The ends were cut back, 0 bases at V and 2 bases at J, with 7 bases in the middle. CDR3 sequence reads: CSARDGRNYGYTF. As DNA, the CDR3 is TGCAGTGCTAGAGATGGGAGGAACTATGGCTACACCTTC.

The table lists this clonotype with many counts. The V and J genes are TRBV29-1 and TRBJ1-2; D is uncertain. The CDR3 covers 13 residues. Germline V gene lookup returns CDR1 SQVTM and CDR2 ANQGSEA. V shed 3 bases and J shed 2 bases, with 10 bases lying between them. The CDR3 nucleotides are TGCAGCGTTGAGGCGTCGGAAAACTATGGCTACACCTTC. Amino acid sequence: CSVEASENYGYTF.

This clonotype turned up a few times. This rearrangement joins TRBV27 to TRBJ2-7, with D tentatively TRBD1 (6 bases). Germline CDR1 and CDR2: MNHEY and SMNVEV (reference sequence). There are 12 residues in the CDR3. V was shortened by 8 bases and J by 4 bases, with 12 bases between the two germline ends. CDR3 DNA sequence: TGTGCCAGCCGGGACATCTCGTACGAGCAGTACTTC. Translated: CASRDISYEQYF.

This clonotype was detected a few times. This rearrangement joins TRBV10-3 to TRBJ2-2; no reliable D call. CDR1 and CDR2 (germline): ENHRY, SYGVKD. Trimming took 5 bases from V and 5 from J, leaving 6 bases between them. The CDR3 loop spans 12 amino acids. Written as DNA, the CDR3 is TGTGCCATCAGTTCTCGAACCGGGGAGCTGTTTTTT. Encoded protein: CAISSRTGELFF.

This clonotype was counted between two and nine times. The chain is built from TRBV4-1 and TRBJ1-5; D uncertain. The V gene's germline CDR1 is MGHRA and CDR2 YSYEKL. The CDR3 runs 14 residues. Trimming took 2 bases from V and 5 from J, leaving 10 bases between them. CDR3 residues: CASSQRSPHQPQHF. The CDR3 nucleotides read TGCGCCAGCAGCCAAAGGTCTCCTCATCAGCCCCAGCATTTT.

This clonotype was detected ten times or more. The chain uses TRBV12-3 or TRBV12-4 and TRBJ1-1; D remains ambiguous. Trimming cost V 1 base and J 2 bases, with 8 bases left between them. The CDR3 spans 14 residues. The CDR3 DNA follows: TGTGCCAGCAGTTTAGTTGGCCGCAACACTGAAGCTTTCTTT. Protein product: CASSLVGRNTEAFF.

The chain carries TRBV15 and TRBJ2-2; D may be TRBD2 (5 bases). Trimming shortened V by 5 bases and J by 0 bases, and 13 bases separated the two germline ends. Germline values: CDR1 LNHNV, CDR2 YYDKDF (reference sequence). This CDR3 contains 16 residues. CDR3 bases: TGTGCCACCAGCCGTAGGACGGGATCGAACACCGGGGAGCTGTTTTTT. It codes for CATSRRTGSNTGELFF.

This clonotype has a single count. V is TRBV6-5 and J is TRBJ2-1; 7 bases align to TRBD2. The CDR3 covers 15 residues. The germline V gene encodes CDR1 MNHEY and CDR2 SVGAGI. J gave up 6 bases and V 4 bases, and 9 bases lay outside the gene matches. CDR3 nucleotide sequence: TGTGCCAGCAGTTCACGGTCGGGCGGGGGCAATGAGCAGTTCTTC. Its translation: CASSSRSGGGNEQFF.

The chain uses TRBV12-3 or TRBV12-4 and TRBJ1-5, with TRBD1 identical over 7 bases. The CDR3 covers 13 residues. Trimming at V came to 5 bases and at J to 6 bases, leaving 4 bases not matched to a gene. The CDR3 DNA follows: TGTGCCAGCAGTGACGACAGGGTTCAGCCCCAGCATTTT. Translation: CASSDDRVQPQHF.

In this sample, this clonotype turned up a few times. The genes are TRBV12-5 and TRBJ2-5; 8 nucleotides align to TRBD2. The CDR3 loop spans 14 amino acids. Germline-derived CDR1 and CDR2 are LGHNT and FRNRAP. V was pared by 5 bases and J by 4 bases, with 6 bases of the junction left unmatched. CDR3 loop: CASGPGLARETQYF. CDR3 DNA sequence: TGTGCTAGTGGTCCCGGACTAGCCAGAGAGACCCAGTACTTC.

The table lists this clonotype with a few counts. This sequence joins TRBV29-1 and TRBJ2-1; 8 positions match TRBD2. The CDR3 is 13 amino acids. J gave up 10 bases and V 8 bases, and 13 bases lay outside the gene matches. Germline CDR1 reads SQVTM; CDR2 reads ANQGSEA. CDR3 DNA sequence: TGCAGCTTCCCGGGACTAGGGCTTGACGAGCAGTTCTTC. Amino acids: CSFPGLGLDEQFF.

This clonotype was seen ten or more times. The chain combines TRBV29-1 with TRBJ2-7; 10 bases line up with TRBD1. The CDR3 sequence is 15 residues long. Germline assignment: CDR1 SQVTM and CDR2 ANQGSEA. J gave up 3 bases and V 4 bases, and 9 bases lay outside the gene matches. The CDR3 DNA follows: TGCAGCGTTGCCCCTTCGGACAGGGGGAGCTACGAGCAGTACTTC. Translation gives CSVAPSDRGSYEQYF.